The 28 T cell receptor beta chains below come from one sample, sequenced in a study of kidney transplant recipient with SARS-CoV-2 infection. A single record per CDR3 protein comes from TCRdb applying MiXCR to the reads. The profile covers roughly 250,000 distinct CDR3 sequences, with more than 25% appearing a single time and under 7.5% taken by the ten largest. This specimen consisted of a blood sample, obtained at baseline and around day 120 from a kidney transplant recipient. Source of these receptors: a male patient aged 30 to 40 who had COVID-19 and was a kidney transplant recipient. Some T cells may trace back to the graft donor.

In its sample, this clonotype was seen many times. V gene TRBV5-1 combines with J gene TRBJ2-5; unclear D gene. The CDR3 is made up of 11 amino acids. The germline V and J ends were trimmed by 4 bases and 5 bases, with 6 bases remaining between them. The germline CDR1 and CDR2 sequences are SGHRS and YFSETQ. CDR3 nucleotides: TGCGCCAGCAGCGGCAGGGAGACCCAGTACTTC. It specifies CASSGRETQYF.

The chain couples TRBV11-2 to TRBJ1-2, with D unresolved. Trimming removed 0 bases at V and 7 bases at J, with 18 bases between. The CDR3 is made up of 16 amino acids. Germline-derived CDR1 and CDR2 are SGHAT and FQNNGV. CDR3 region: CASSLDWSPASSGYTF. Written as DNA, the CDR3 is TGTGCCAGCAGCTTAGATTGGAGTCCGGCTTCTTCTGGCTACACCTTC. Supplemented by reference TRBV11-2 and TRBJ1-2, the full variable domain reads EAGVAQSPRYKIIEKRQSVAFWCNPISGHATLYWYQQILGQGPKLLIQFQNNGVVDDSQLPKDRFSAERLKGVDSTLKIQPAKLEDSAVYLCASSLDWSPASSGYTFGSGTRLTVV.

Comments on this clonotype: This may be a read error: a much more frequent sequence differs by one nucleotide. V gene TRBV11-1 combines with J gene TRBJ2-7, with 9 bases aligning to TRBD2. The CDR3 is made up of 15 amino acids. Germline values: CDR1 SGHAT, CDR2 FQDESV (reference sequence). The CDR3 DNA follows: TGTGCCTGCAGCCTTAGCGGGGGCAACGACTACGAGCAGTACTTC. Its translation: CACSLSGGNDYEQYF.

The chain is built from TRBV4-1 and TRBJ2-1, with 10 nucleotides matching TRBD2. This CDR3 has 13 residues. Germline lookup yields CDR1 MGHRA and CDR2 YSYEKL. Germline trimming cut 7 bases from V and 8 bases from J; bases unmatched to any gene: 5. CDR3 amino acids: CASTGTSAYEQFF. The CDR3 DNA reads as TGCGCCAGCACCGGGACTAGCGCCTATGAGCAGTTCTTC.

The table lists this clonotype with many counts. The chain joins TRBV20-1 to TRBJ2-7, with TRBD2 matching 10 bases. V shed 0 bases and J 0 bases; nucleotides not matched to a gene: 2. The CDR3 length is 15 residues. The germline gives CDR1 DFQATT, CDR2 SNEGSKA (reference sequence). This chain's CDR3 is CSARDVAGGSYEQYF. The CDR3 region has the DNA TGCAGTGCTAGAGATGTAGCGGGAGGCTCCTACGAGCAGTACTTC.

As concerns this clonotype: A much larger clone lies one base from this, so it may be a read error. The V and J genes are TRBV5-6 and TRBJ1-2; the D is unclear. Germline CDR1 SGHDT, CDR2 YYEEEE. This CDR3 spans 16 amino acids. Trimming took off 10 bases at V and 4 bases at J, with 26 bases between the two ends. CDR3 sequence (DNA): TGTGCCGGCACATTTGACAATAGTCGAAAGACCTATGGCTACACCTTC. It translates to CAGTFDNSRKTYGYTF.

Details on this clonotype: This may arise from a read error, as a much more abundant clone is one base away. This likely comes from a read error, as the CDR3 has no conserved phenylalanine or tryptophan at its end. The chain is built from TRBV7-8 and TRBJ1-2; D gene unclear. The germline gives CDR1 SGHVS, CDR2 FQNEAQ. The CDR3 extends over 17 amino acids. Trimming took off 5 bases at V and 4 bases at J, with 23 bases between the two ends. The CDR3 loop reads CASSRDPFTRKTYGYTL. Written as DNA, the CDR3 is TGTGCCAGCAGCCGTGATCCGTTTACCCGAAAGACCTATGGCTACACCCTC.

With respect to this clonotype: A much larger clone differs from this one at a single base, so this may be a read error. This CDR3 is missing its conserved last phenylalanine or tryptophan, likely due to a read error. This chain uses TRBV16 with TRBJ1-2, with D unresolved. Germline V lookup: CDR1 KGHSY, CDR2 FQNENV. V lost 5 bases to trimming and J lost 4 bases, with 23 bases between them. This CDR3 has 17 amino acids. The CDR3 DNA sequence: TGTGCCAGCAGCGTAGTCCGGGTCGTTAGAAAGACCTATGGCTACACCCTC. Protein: CASSVVRVVRKTYGYTL.

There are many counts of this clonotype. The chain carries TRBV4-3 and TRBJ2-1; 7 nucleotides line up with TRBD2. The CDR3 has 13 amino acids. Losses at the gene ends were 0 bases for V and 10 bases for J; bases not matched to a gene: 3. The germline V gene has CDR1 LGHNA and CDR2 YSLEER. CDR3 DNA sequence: TGCGCCAGCAGCCAAGATCCACTAGCGGAGCAGTTCTTC. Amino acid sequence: CASSQDPLAEQFF.

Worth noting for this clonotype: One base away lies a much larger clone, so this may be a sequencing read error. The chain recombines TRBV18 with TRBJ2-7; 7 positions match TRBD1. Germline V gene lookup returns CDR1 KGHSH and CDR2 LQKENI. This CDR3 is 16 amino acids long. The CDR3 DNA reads TGTACCAGCTCACCCCCGCTACTGACAGGGAACAGCGAGCAGTACTTC. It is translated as CTSSPPLLTGNSEQYF. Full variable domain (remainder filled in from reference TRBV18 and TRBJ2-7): NAGVMQNPRHLVRRRGQEARLRCSPMKGHSHVYWYRQLPEEGLKFMVYLQKENIIDESGMPKERFSAEFPKEGPSILRIQQVVRGDSAAYFCTSSPPLLTGNSEQYFGPGTRLTVT.

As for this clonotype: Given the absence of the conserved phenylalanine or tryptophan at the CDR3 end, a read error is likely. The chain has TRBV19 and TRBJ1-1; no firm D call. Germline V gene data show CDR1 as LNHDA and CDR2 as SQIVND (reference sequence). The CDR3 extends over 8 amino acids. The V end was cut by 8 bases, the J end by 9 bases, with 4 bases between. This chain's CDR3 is CASGKAFS. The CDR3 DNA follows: TGTGCCAGTGGAAAAGCTTTCTCT.

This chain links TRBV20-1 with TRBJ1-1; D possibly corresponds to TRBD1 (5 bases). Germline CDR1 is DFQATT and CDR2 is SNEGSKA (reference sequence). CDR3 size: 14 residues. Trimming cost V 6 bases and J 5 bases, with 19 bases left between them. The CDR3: CSATARRGWTEAFF. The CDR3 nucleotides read TGCAGTGCGACAGCACGTAGAGGATGGACTGAAGCTTTCTTT.

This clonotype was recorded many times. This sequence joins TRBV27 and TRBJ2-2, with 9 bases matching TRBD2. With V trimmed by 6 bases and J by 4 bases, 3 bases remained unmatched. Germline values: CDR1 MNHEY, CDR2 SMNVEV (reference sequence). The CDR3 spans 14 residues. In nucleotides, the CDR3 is TGTGCCAGCAGGGGACTAGCTGGCACCGGGGAGCTGTTTTTT. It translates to CASRGLAGTGELFF.

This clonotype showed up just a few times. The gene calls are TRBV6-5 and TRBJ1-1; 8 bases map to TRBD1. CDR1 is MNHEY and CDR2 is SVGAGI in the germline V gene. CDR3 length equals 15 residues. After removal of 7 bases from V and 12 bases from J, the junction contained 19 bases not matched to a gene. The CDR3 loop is CASTLIGQGQIVSFF. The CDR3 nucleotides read TGTGCCAGCACTCTGATAGGACAGGGACAGATTGTGTCTTTCTTT.

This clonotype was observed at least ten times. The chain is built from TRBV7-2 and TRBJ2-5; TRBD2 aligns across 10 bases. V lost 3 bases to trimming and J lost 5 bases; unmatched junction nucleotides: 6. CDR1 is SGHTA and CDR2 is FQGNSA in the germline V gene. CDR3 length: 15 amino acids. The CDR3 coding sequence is TGTGCCAGCAGCTTGGCTAGCGGGAGTCGGGAGACCCAGTACTTC. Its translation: CASSLASGSRETQYF.

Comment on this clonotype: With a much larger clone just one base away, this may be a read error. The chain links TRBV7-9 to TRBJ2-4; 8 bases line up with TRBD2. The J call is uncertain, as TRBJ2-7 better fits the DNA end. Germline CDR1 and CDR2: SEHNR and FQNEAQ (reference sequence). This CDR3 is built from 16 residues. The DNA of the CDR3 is TGTGCCAGCAGACCCCCAGCGGGAGTCTCCATCTACGAGCAGTACTTC. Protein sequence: CASRPPAGVSIYEQYF.

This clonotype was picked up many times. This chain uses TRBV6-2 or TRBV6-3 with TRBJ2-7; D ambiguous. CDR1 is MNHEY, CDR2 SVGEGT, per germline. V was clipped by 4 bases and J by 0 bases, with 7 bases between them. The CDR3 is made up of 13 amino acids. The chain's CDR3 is CASSSNPSYEQYF. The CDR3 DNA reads TGTGCCAGCAGTTCCAACCCCTCCTACGAGCAGTACTTC.

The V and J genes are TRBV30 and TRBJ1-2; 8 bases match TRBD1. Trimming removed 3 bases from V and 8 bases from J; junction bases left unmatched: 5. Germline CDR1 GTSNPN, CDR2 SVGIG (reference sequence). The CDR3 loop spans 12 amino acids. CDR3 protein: CAWSPGQGGYTF. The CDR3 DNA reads TGTGCCTGGAGCCCTGGACAGGGAGGCTACACCTTC.

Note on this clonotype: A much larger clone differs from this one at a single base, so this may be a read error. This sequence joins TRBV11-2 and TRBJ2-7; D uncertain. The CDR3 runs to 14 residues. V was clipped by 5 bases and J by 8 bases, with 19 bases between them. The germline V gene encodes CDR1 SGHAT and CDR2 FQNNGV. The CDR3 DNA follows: TGTGCCAGCAGCCCACTAAGGGCCCCGTCCCAGCAGTACTTC. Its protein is CASSPLRAPSQQYF.

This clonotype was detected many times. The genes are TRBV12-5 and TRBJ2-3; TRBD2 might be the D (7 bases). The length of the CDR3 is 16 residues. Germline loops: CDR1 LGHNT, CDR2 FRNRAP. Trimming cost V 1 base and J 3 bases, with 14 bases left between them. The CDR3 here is CASGLGGGGRTDTQYF. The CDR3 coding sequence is TGTGCTAGTGGTTTGGGGGGAGGGGGGAGGACAGATACGCAGTATTTT.

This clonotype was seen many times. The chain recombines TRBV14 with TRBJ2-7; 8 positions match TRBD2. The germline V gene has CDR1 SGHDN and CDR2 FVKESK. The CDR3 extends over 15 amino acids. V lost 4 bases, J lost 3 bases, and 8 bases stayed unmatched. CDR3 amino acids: CASSPPRGRSYEQYF. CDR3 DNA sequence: TGTGCCAGCAGCCCCCCCCGCGGGAGGAGCTACGAGCAGTACTTC.

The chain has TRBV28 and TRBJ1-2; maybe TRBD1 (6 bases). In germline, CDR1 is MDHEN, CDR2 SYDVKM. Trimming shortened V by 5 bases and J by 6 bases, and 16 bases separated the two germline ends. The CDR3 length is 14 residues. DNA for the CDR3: TGTGCCAGCAGTCTCCCCTGGACAGAGGATGGCTACACCTTC. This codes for CASSLPWTEDGYTF.

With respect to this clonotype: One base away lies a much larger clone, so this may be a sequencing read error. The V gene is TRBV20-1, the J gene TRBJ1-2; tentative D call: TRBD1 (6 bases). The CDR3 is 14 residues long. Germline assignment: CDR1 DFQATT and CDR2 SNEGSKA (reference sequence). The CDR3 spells CSATQGPSNYGHTF. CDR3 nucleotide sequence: TGCAGTGCCACACAGGGACCCTCTAACTATGGCCACACCTTC.

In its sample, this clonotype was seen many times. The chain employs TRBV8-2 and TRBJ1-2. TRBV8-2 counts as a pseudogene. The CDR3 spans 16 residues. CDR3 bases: TGTGGCAGTCTACGTAATGATAGCCGAAAGACCTATGGCTACACCTTC. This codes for CGSLRNDSRKTYGYTF.

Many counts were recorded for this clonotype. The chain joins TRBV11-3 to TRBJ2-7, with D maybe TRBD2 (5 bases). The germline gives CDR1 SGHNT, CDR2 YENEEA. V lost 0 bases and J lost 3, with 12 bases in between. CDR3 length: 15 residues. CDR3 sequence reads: CASSLDFAGLYEQYF. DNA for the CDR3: TGTGCCAGCAGCTTAGATTTCGCGGGCCTCTACGAGCAGTACTTC. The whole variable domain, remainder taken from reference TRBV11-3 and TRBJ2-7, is EAGVVQSPRYKIIEKKQPVAFWCNPISGHNTLYWYLQNLGQGPELLIRYENEEAVDDSQLPKDRFSAERLKGVDSTLKIQPAELGDSAVYLCASSLDFAGLYEQYFGPGTRLTVT.

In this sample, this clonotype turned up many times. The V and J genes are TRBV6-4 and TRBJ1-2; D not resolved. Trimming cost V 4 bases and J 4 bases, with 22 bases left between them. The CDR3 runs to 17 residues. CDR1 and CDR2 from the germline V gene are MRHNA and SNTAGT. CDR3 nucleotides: TGTGCCAGCAGTGCGCGCTGCTCACACGGAAAGACCTATGGCTACACCTTC. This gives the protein CASSARCSHGKTYGYTF.

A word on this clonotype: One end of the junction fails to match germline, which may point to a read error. The DNA of the CDR3 is TGTGTCAGCCTCGAAGCCGTACCAGGAAAGACCTATGGCTACACCTTC. Its protein is CVSLEAVPGKTYGYTF. V is TRBV5-4 and J is TRBJ1-2; D is uncertain. CDR3 length: 16 amino acids. CDR1 SGHNT and CDR2 YYREEE come from the germline V gene (reference sequence).

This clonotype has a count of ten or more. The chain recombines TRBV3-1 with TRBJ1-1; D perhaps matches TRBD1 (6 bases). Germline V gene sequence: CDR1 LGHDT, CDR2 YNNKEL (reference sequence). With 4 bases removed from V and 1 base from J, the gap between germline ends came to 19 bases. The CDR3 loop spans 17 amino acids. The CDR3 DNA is TGTGCCAGCAGCCTTTTACAGGGTGGGCAGGCGAACACTGAAGCTTTCTTT. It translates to CASSLLQGGQANTEAFF.